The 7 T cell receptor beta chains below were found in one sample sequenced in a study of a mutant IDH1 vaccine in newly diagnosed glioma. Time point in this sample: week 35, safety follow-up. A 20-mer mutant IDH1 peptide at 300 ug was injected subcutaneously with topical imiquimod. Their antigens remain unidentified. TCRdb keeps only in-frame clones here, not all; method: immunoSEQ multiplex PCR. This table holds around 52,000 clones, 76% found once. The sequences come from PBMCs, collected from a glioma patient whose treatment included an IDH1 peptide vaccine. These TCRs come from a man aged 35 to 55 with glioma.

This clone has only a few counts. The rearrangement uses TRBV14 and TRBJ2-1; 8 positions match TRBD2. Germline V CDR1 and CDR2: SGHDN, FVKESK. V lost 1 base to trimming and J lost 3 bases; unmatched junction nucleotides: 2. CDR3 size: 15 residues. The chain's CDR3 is CASSQASGSYNEQFF. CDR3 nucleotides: TGTGCCAGCAGCCAAGCCAGCGGGAGCTACAATGAGCAGTTCTTC.

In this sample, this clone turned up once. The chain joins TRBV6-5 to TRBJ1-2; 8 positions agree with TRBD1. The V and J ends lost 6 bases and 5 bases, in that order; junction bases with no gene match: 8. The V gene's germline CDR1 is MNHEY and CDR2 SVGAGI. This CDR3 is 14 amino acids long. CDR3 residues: CASRSRQGWYGYTF. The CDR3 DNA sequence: TGTGCCAGCAGATCACGACAGGGGTGGTATGGCTACACCTTC.

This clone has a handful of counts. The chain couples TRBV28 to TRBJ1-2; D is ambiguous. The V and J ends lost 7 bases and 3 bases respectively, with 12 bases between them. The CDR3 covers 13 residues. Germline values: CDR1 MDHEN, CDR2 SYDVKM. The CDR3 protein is CASTKAVDYGYTF. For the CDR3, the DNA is TGTGCCAGCACCAAGGCCGTGGACTATGGCTACACCTTC.

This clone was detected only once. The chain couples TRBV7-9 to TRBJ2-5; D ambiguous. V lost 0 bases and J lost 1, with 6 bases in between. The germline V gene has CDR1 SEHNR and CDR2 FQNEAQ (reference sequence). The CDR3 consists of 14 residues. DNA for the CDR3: TGTGCCAGCAGCTTAGCCCCGCCCCAAGAGACCCAGTACTTC. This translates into CASSLAPPQETQYF.

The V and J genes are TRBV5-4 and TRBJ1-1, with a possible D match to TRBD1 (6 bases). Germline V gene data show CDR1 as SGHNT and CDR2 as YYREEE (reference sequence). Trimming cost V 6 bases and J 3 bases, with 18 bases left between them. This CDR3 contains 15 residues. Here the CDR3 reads CASTNQGYMDTEAFF. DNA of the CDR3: TGTGCCAGCACTAATCAGGGGTACATGGACACTGAAGCTTTCTTT.

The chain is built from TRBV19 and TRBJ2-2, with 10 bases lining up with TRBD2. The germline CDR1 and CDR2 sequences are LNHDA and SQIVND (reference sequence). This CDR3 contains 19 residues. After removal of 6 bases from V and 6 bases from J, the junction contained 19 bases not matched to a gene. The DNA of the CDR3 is TGTGCCAGTAGAGTAGGAACTAGCGGGACAGTGGGTTTACCCGGGGAGCTGTTTTTT. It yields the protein CASRVGTSGTVGLPGELFF.

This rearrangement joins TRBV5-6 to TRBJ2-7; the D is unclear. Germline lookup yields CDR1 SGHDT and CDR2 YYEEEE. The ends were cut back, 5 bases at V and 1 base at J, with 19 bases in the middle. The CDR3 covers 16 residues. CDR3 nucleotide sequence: TGTGCCAGCAGACAATCATACCCTTACGCTTCCTACGAGCAGTACTTC. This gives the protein CASRQSYPYASYEQYF.